These T cell receptor beta chains were read from a single sample in a study of graft-versus-host responses after intestinal transplantation. TCRdb keeps only in-frame clones here, not all; method: immunoSEQ multiplex PCR. The sample yields under 150,000 clones, 90% seen once. The antigens these receptors bind are not known. Specimen: unstimulated CD4+ T cells sorted from spleen or lymph node cells, collected before intestinal transplant. Receptors were obtained from a human donor who received an intestinal transplant. Both conserved end residues are part of each CDR3.

TRBJ1-3 TRBV28 CASSLAQGIGNTIYF
TRBJ1-2 TRBV5-1 CASSPDRGKGYTF
TRBJ2-5 TRBV5-1 CASSSGGQETQYF
TRBJ2-5 TRBV5-4 CASSYGTSGETQYF
TRBJ1-2 TRBV18 CASSPQTQHRGGYTF
TRBJ2-1 TRBV6-5 CASRGQGSYNEQFF
TRBJ2-7 TRBV10-2 CASGYRDAWEQYF
TRBJ2-3 TRBV12-5 CASGSSGSTDTQYF
TRBJ2-1 TRBV10-2 CAISRETTAYNEQFF
TRBJ2-2 TRBV6-6 CASRYRGELFF
TRBJ2-5 TRBV7-2 CASSQMRGGRETQYF
TRBJ1-4 TRBV9 CASSVTGSTNEKLFF
TRBJ2-7 TRBV7-2 CASSSLPSYEQYF
TRBJ1-2 TRBV4-3 CASSQVVSYGYTF
TRBJ2-1 TRBV11-2 CASSLWGPYNEQFF